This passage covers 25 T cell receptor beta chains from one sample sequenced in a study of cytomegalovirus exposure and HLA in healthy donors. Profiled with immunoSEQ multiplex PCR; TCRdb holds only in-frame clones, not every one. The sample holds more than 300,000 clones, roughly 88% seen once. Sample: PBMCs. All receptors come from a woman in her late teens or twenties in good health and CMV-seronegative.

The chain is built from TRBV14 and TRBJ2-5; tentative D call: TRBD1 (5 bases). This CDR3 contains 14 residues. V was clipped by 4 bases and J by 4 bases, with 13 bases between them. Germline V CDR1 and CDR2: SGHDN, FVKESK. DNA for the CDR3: TGTGCCAGCAGCCCAGAACTGGGGCGAGAGACCCAGTACTTC. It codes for CASSPELGRETQYF.

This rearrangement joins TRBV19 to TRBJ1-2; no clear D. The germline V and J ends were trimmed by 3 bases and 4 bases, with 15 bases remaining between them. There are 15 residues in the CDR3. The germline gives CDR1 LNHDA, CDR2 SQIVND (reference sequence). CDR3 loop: CASSIRHLPTYGYTF. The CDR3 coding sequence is TGTGCCAGTAGTATTCGACATCTACCGACCTATGGCTACACCTTC.

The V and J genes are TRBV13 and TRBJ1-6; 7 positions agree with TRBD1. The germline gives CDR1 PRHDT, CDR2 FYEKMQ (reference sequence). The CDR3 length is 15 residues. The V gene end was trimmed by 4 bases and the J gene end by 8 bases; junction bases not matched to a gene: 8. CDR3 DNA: TGTGCCAGCAGCTCGACAGGGAAAGGTTATTCACCCCTCCACTTT. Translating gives CASSSTGKGYSPLHF.

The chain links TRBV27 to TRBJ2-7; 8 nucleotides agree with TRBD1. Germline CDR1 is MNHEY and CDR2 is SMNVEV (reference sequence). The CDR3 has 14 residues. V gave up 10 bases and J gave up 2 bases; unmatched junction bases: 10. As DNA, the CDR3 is TGTGCCACCACCGGGACAGGTTTTCCCTACGAGCAGTACTTC. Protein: CATTGTGFPYEQYF.

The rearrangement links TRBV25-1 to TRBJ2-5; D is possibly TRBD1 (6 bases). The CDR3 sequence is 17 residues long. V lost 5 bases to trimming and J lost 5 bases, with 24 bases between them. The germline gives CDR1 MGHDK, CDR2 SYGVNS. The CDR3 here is CASSSLGVGRGVETQYF. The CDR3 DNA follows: TGTGCCAGCAGTTCCCTAGGGGTTGGCAGGGGTGTGGAGACCCAGTACTTC.

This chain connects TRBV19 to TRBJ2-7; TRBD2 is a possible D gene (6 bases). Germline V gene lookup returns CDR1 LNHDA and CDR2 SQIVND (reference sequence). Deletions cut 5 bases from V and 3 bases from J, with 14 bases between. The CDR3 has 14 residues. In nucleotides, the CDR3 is TGTGCCAGTAGTGATCGTGGAGGGTTCTACGAGCAGTACTTC. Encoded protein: CASSDRGGFYEQYF.

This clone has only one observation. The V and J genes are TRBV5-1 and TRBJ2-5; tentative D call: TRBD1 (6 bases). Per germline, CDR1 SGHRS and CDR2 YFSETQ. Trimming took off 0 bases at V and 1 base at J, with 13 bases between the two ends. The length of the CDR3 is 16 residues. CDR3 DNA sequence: TGCGCCAGCAGCTTGGAGTCTTGGGGGCTCCAAGAGACCCAGTACTTC. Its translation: CASSLESWGLQETQYF. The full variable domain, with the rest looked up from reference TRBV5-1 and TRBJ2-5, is KAGVTQTPRYLIKTRGQQVTLSCSPISGHRSVSWYQQTPGQGLQFLFEYFSETQRNKGNFPGRFSGRQFSNSRSEMNVSTLELGDSALYLCASSLESWGLQETQYFGPGTRLLVL.

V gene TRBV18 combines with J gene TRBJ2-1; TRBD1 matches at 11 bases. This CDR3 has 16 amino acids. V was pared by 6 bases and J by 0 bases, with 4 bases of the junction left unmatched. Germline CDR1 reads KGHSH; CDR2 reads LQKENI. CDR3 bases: TGTGCCAGCTCTCCCGGGACAGGGGGCTCCTACAATGAGCAGTTCTTC. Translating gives CASSPGTGGSYNEQFF.

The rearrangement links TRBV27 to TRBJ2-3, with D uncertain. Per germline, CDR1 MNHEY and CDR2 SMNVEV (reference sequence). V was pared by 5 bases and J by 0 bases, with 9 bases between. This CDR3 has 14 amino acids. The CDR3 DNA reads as TGTGCCAGCAGTCCCCCCTATAGCACAGATACGCAGTATTTT. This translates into CASSPPYSTDTQYF.

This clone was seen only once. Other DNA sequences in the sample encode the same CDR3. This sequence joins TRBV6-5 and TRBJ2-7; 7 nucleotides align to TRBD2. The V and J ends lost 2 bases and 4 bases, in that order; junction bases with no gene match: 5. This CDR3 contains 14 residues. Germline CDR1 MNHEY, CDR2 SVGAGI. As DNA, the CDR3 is TGTGCCAGCAGTTACGGGAGGGGCTCTTACGAGCAGTACTTC. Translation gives CASSYGRGSYEQYF.

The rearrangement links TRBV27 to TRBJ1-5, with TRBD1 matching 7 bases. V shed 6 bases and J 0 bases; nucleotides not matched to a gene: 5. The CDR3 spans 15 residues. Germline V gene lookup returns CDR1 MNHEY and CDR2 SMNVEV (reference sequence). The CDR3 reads CASRGQVSSNQPQHF. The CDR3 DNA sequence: TGTGCCAGCAGAGGACAGGTTTCTAGCAATCAGCCCCAGCATTTT.

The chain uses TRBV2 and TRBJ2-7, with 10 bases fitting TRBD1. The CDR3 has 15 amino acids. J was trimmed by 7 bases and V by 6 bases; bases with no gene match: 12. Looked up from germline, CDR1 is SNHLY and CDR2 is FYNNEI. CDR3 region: CASRVDRGLLGEQYF. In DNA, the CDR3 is TGTGCCAGCAGGGTAGACAGGGGGCTCTTGGGAGAGCAGTACTTC.

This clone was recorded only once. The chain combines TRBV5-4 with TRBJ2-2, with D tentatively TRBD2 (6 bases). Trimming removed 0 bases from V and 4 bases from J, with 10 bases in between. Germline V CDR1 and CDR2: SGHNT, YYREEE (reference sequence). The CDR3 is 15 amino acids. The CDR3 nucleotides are TGTGCCAGCAGCTTGGTTCGGGGGTCCACCGGGGAGCTGTTTTTT. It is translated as CASSLVRGSTGELFF.

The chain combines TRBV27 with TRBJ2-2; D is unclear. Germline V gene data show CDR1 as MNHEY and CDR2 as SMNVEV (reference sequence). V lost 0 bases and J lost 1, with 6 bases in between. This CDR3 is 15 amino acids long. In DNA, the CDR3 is TGTGCCAGCAGTTTATCACTACTGAACACCGGGGAGCTGTTTTTT. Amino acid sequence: CASSLSLLNTGELFF.

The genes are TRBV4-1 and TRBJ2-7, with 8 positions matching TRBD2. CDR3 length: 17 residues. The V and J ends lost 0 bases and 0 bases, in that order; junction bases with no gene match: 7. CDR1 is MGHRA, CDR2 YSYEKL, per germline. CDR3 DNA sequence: TGCGCCAGCAGCCAAGATCCTGCGGGGGGACTCTCCTACGAGCAGTACTTC. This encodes CASSQDPAGGLSYEQYF.

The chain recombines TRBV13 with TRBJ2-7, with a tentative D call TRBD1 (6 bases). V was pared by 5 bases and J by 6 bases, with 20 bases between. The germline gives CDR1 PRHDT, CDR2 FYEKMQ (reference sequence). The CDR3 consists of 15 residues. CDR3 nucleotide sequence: TGTGCCAGCAGCAGAAGGGGCACAGGGAGTACCGAGCAGTACTTC. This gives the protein CASSRRGTGSTEQYF.

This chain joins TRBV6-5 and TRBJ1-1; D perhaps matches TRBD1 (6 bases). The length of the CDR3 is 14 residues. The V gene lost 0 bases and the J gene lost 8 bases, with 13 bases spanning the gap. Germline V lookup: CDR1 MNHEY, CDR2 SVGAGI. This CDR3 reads CASSYSGRGTEAFF. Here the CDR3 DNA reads TGTGCCAGCAGTTACTCAGGTAGAGGGACAGAAGCTTTCTTT.

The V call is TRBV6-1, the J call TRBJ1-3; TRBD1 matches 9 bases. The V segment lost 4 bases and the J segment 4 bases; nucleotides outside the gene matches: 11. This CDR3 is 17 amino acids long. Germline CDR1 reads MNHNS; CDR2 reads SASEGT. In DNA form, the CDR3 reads TGTGCCAGCAGTGCCTCCGGGACAGGGTATATCGGAAACACCATATATTTT. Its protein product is CASSASGTGYIGNTIYF.

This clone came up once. The CDR3 DNA follows: TGTGCCAGCAGTTTACTCGGACTAGCGGGAGATTACGAGCAGTACTTC. Amino acid sequence: CASSLLGLAGDYEQYF. The V gene is TRBV27, the J gene TRBJ2-7; TRBD2 agrees at 13 bases. This CDR3 has 16 amino acids. Germline CDR1 is MNHEY and CDR2 is SMNVEV (reference sequence). The J segment lost 4 bases and the V segment lost 2 bases, leaving 5 bases of the junction unmatched.

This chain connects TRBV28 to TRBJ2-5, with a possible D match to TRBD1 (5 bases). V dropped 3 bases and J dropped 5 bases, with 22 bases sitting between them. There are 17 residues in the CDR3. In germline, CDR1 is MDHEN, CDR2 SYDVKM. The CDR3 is CASSLAQAERYGETQYF. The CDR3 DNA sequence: TGTGCCAGCAGTTTGGCACAGGCCGAACGGTACGGGGAGACCCAGTACTTC.

CDR3 sequence: CASSLDNSPLHF. As DNA, the CDR3 is TGTGCCAGCAGCCTTGATAATTCACCCCTCCACTTT. V and J are TRBV7-9 and TRBJ1-6; D ambiguous. Germline V lookup: CDR1 SEHNR, CDR2 FQNEAQ (reference sequence). This CDR3 contains 12 residues. The V end was cut by 5 bases, the J end by 5 bases, with 4 bases between.

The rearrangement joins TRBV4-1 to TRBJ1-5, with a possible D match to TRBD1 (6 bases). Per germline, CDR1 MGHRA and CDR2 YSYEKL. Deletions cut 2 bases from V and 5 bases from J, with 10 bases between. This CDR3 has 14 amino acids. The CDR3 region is CASSQQTGYQPQHF. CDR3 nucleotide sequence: TGCGCCAGCAGCCAACAGACAGGCTATCAGCCCCAGCATTTT.

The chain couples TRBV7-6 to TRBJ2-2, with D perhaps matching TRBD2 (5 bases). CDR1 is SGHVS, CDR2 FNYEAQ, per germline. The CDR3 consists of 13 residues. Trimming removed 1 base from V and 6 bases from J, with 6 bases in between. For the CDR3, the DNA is TGTGCCAGCAGCTTAGACGGGGCCGGGGAGCTGTTTTTT. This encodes CASSLDGAGELFF.

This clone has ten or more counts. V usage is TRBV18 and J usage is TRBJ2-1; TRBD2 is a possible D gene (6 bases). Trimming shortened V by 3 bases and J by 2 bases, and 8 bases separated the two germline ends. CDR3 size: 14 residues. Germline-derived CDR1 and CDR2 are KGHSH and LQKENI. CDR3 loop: CASSPPGAYNEQFF. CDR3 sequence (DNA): TGTGCCAGCTCACCCCCGGGGGCCTACAATGAGCAGTTCTTC. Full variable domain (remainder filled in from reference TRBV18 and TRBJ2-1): NAGVMQNPRHLVRRRGQEARLRCSPMKGHSHVYWYRQLPEEGLKFMVYLQKENIIDESGMPKERFSAEFPKEGPSILRIQQVVRGDSAAYFCASSPPGAYNEQFFGPGTRLTVL.

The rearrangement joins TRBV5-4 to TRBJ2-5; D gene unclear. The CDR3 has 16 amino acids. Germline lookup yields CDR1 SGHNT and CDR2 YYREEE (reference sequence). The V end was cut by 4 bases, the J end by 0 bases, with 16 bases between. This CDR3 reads CASSPESAMYQETQYF. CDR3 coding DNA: TGTGCCAGCAGCCCGGAGAGCGCTATGTACCAAGAGACCCAGTACTTC.